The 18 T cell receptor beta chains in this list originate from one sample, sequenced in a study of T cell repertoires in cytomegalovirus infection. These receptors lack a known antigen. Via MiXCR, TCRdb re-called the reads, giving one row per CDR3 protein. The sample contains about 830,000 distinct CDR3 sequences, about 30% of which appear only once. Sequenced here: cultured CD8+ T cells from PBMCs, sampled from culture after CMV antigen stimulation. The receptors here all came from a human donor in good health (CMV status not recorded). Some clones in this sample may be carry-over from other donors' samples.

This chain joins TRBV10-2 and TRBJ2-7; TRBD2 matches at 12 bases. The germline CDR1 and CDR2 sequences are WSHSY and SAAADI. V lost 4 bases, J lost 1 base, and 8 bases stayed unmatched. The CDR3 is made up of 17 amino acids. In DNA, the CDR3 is TGCGCCAGCAGTGGAACTAGCGGGGGGTCCACTTCCTACGAGCAGTACGTC. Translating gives CASSGTSGGSTSYEQYV.

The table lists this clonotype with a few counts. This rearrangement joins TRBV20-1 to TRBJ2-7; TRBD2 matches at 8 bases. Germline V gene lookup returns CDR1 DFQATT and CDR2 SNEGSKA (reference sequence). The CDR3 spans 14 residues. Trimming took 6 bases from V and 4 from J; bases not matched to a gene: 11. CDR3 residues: CSAPPAGGPYEQYV. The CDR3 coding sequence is TGCAGTGCCCCTCCGGCGGGGGGCCCTTACGAGCAGTACGTC.

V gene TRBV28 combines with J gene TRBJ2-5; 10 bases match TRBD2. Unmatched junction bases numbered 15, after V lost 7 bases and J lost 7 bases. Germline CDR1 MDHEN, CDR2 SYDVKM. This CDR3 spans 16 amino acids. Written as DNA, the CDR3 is TGTGCCAGCAACTCGCGGCAACTAGCGGGGTACACGACCCAGTACTTC. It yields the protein CASNSRQLAGYTTQYF.

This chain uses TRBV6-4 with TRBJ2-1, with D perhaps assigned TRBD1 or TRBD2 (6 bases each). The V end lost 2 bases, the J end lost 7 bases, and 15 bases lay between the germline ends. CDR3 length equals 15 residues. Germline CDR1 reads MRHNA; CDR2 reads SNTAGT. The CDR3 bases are TGTGCCAGCAGTGACGAGGGGGGTTGGGGTAATGAGCAGTTCTTC. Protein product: CASSDEGGWGNEQFF.

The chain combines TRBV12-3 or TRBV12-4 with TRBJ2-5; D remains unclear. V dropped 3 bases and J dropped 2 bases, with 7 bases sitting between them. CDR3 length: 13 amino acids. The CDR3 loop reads CASSFVEQETQYF. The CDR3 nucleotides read TGTGCCAGCAGTTTTGTAGAACAAGAGACCCAGTACTTC.

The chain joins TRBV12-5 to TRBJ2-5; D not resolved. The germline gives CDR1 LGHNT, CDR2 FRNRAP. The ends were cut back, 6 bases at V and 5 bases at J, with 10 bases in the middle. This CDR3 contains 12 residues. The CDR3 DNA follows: TGTGCTAGTGGGGATCCCCGTGAGACCCAGTACTTC. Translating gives CASGDPRETQYF. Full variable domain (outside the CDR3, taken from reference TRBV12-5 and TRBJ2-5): DARVTQTPRHKVTEMGQEVTMRCQPILGHNTVFWYRQTMMQGLELLAYFRNRAPLDDSGMPKDRFSAEMPDATLATLKIQPSEPRDSAVYFCASGDPRETQYFGPGTRLLVL.

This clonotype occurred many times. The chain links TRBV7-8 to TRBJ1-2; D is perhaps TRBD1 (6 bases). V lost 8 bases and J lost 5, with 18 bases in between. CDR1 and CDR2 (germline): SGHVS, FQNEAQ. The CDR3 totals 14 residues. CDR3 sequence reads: CASGTRTAPYGYTF. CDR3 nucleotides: TGTGCCAGCGGAACAAGGACAGCCCCATATGGCTACACCTTC.

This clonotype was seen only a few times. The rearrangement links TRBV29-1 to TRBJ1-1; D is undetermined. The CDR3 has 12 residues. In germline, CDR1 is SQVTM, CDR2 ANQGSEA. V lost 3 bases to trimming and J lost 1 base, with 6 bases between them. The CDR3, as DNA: TGCAGCGTTGATCAGCGGAACACTGAAGCTTTCTTT. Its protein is CSVDQRNTEAFF.

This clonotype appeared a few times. DNA for the CDR3: TGTGCCAGCAGTGAAGGCATCATAACCACAGATACGCAGTATTTT. Its translation is CASSEGIITTDTQYF. The rearrangement joins TRBV6-1 to TRBJ2-3; no clear D gene. Germline V lookup: CDR1 MNHNS, CDR2 SASEGT. V lost 1 base and J lost 2, with 10 bases in between. The CDR3 is made up of 15 amino acids.

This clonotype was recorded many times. The CDR3 is CASSLARGGGSQPQHF. In nucleotides, the CDR3 is TGTGCCAGCAGCTTAGCGCGTGGAGGGGGCTCGCAGCCCCAGCATTTT. The chain carries TRBV7-6 and TRBJ1-5; TRBD1 matches at 7 bases. The CDR3 length is 16 residues. CDR1 and CDR2 (germline): SGHVS, FNYEAQ. V shed 0 bases, J shed 7 bases, and the junction held 9 bases outside the gene matches.

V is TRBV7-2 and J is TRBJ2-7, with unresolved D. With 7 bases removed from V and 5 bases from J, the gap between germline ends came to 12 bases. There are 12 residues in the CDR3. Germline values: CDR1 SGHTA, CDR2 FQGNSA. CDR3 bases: TGTGCCAGCACTCTACGAAGGAACGAGCAGTACTTC. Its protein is CASTLRRNEQYF.

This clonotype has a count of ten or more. The CDR3 region is CASSLWRTTGELFF. The CDR3, as DNA: TGTGCCAGCAGTTTATGGCGGACCACCGGGGAGCTGTTTTTT. The chain links TRBV28 to TRBJ2-2; D unclear. The CDR3 spans 14 residues. V dropped 0 bases and J dropped 4 bases, with 6 bases sitting between them. Germline CDR1 and CDR2: MDHEN and SYDVKM.

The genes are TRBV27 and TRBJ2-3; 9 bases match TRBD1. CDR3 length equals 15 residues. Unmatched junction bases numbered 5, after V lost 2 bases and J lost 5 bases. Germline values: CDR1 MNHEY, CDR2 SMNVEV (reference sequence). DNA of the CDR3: TGTGCCAGCAGTTTAATAGGACAGGGGCGAGATACGCAGTATTTT. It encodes CASSLIGQGRDTQYF.

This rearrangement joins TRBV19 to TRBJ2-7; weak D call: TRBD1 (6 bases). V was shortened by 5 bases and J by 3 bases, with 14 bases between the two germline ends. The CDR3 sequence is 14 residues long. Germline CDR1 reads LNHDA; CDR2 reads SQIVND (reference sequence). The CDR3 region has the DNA TGTGCCAGTAGTCCAGCCGGGACATTCTACGAGCAGTACTTC. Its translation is CASSPAGTFYEQYF.

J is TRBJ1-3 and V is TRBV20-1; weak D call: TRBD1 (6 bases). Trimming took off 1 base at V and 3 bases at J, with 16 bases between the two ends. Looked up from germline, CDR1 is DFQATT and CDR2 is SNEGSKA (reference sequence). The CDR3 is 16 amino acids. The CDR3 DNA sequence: TGCAGTGCTAGAGGAGTTCAGGGGATAGTTGGAAACACCATATATTTT. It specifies CSARGVQGIVGNTIYF.

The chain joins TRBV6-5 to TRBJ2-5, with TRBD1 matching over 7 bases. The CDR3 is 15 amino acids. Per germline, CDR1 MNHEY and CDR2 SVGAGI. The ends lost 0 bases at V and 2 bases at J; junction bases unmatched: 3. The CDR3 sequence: CASSYSDRPQETQYF. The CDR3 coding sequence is TGTGCCAGCAGTTACTCGGACAGGCCACAAGAGACCCAGTACTTC.

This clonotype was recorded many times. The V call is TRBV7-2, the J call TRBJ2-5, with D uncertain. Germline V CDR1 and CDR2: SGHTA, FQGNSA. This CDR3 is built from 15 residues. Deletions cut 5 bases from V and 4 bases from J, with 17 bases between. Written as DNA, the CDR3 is TGTGCCAGCAGCAAAAGACAACCCGTCGGAGAGACCCAGTACTTC. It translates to CASSKRQPVGETQYF.

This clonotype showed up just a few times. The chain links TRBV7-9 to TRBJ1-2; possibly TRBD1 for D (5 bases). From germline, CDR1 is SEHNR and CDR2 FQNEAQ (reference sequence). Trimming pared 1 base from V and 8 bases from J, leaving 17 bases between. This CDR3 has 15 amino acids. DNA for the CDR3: TGTGCCAGCAGCTTAGGTCTGGGACTACAAAGGGGCTACACCTTC. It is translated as CASSLGLGLQRGYTF.